This T cell receptor beta chain was recovered during a study of a mutant IDH1 vaccine in newly diagnosed glioma. Study as a whole: Treatment recipients were about 62% male and about 40% female, and their mean age was around 39 years.

Trimming removed 5 bases from V and 4 bases from J; junction bases left unmatched: 4. This CDR3 region has 13 residues. Germline CDR1 and CDR2: SGHTA and FQGTGA. Described time point: baseline, week 1 (first vaccination visit). Treatment defined: pre-vaccination baseline after standard-of-care therapy. Method: immunoSEQ multiplex PCR; TCRdb's copy keeps in-frame clones and lacks some. Counted here are some 50,000 clones, approximately 90% occurring once; the ten biggest clones make up about 2.5%. This material consisted of PBMCs, taken from a glioma patient treated with radiotherapy, temozolomide or both. The gene calls are TRBV7-3 and TRBJ2-7; 8 positions match TRBD1. The TCR comes from a man aged 40-49 years with glioma. The CDR3 DNA follows: TGTGCCAGCAGCAAGACAGGGGTATACGAGCAGTACTTC. Its protein is CASSKTGVYEQYF.